Following are 22 T cell receptor beta chains from one sample sequenced in a study of immune heterogeneity within non-small cell lung tumors. For each sample, template was about 550 ng of bulk tumor genomic DNA. Biopsy collection occurred during surgery, with several far-apart biopsies per primary tumor. The study cohort was described as untreated, and its members had newly diagnosed non-small cell lung cancer. They went on to have curative surgery. It was a multiplex PCR that amplified TCR beta CDR3, with 32 V and 13 J primers. TCRdb reanalysed the multiplex PCR reads using MiXCR and keeps one entry per CDR3 protein. The table shows 13,000 to 15,000 distinct CDR3 sequences, with around 28% occurring only once. The specimen was lung tumor tissue. The receptor source for this set is a man in his forties with non-small cell lung cancer.

The V call is TRBV27, the J call TRBJ2-4, with TRBD2 matching 8 bases. The CDR3 is 19 amino acids. CDR1 MNHEY and CDR2 SMNVEV come from the germline V gene (reference sequence). V trimming: 1 base; J trimming: 12 bases; junction bases outside the gene matches: 23. CDR3 coding DNA: TGTGCCAGCAGTTTATGGTCTGGTCCTAGCGGACTAGCCAAACACCCTCAGTACTTC. Translation gives CASSLWSGPSGLAKHPQYF.

This clonotype occurred a few times. The chain has TRBV3-1 and TRBJ1-2; 8 positions agree with TRBD1. Germline-derived CDR1 and CDR2 are LGHDT and YNNKEL (reference sequence). V trimming: 4 bases; J trimming: 8 bases; junction bases outside the gene matches: 12. The CDR3 has 15 residues. CDR3 in DNA: TGTGCCAGCAGCCCTACCGTTTCCAGGGGGCAGGGCTACACCTTC. This encodes CASSPTVSRGQGYTF.

The table lists this clonotype with many counts. The chain combines TRBV2 with TRBJ2-3; 9 nucleotides agree with TRBD2. This CDR3 has 15 residues. Germline CDR1 SNHLY, CDR2 FYNNEI. The junction had 12 bases not matched to a gene; V was cut back by 10 bases and J by 4 bases. In DNA, the CDR3 is TGTGCCATCCCCCGGGCTGGCGGGAGGGCAGATACGCAGTATTTT. Encoded protein: CAIPRAGGRADTQYF.

On this clonotype: With a much larger clone just one base away, this may be a read error. The chain combines TRBV30 with TRBJ2-7; 14 bases align to TRBD2. The germline CDR1 and CDR2 sequences are GTSNPN and SVGIG (reference sequence). This CDR3 contains 16 residues. The CDR3 DNA reads as TGTGCCTGGAAAGGGACTAGCGGGAGAGCGGCCTACGAGCACTACTTC. This gives the protein CAWKGTSGRAAYEHYF.

In the case of this clonotype: This may arise from a read error, as a much more abundant clone is one base away. The chain uses TRBV20-1 and TRBJ2-7; 7 bases fit TRBD1. The length of the CDR3 is 14 residues. Germline V gene lookup returns CDR1 DFQATT and CDR2 SNEGSKA (reference sequence). V lost 4 bases and J lost 2; bases outside the gene matches: 8. The CDR3: CSAILTGWAYEQYF. The CDR3, as DNA: TGCAGTGCTATCTTGACAGGGTGGGCCTACGAGCAGTACTTC.

This clonotype was seen many times. The rearrangement uses TRBV9 and TRBJ2-6; 7 bases map to TRBD1. CDR1 is SGDLS, CDR2 YYNGEE, per germline. After removal of 6 bases from V and 4 bases from J, the junction contained 4 bases not matched to a gene. The CDR3 is 14 amino acids. The CDR3 nucleotides are TGTGCCAGCACCGACAGGGCCGGGGCCAACGTCCTGACTTTC. Residues: CASTDRAGANVLTF.

This clonotype qualifies as medium-sized. V gene TRBV12-3 or TRBV12-4 combines with J gene TRBJ2-1; maybe TRBD1 (6 bases). The V end lost 9 bases, the J end lost 15 bases, and 18 bases lay between the germline ends. The CDR3 contains 11 residues. The CDR3 is CASLGAGDLFF. Here the CDR3 DNA reads TGTGCCAGTTTGGGGGCAGGGGATTTGTTCTTC.

This clonotype has at least ten counts. This chain links TRBV10-3 with TRBJ2-2; D gene uncertain. There are 16 residues in the CDR3. Germline V lookup: CDR1 ENHRY, CDR2 SYGVKD. With 0 bases removed from V and 0 bases from J, the gap between germline ends came to 8 bases. The CDR3: CAISESGYANTGELFF. The CDR3 coding sequence is TGTGCCATCAGTGAGTCTGGCTATGCGAACACCGGGGAGCTGTTTTTT.

This chain links TRBV7-9 with TRBJ1-2; no clear D gene. V was pared by 7 bases and J by 3 bases, with 15 bases between. Looked up from germline, CDR1 is SEHNR and CDR2 is FQNEAQ (reference sequence). The CDR3 runs 14 residues. The CDR3, as DNA: TGTGCCAGCATCGATGATTGGGCAGACTATGGCTACACCTTC. This encodes CASIDDWADYGYTF.

Details on this clonotype: A much larger clone sits a single nucleotide away, making a read error possible. Because the CDR3 is missing its conserved closing phenylalanine or tryptophan, this is likely a read error. This chain connects TRBV27 to TRBJ1-2; TRBD1 aligns across 9 bases. Per the germline V gene, CDR1 is MNHEY and CDR2 is SMNVEV (reference sequence). V lost 7 bases and J lost 4; bases outside the gene matches: 4. The CDR3 loop spans 13 amino acids. CDR3: CASKRQGVYGYTS. CDR3 DNA sequence: TGTGCCAGCAAGAGACAGGGGGTCTATGGCTACACCTCC.

This clonotype occurred many times. The chain's CDR3 is CASSRTGVNYGYTF. CDR3 DNA: TGTGCCAGTAGTAGGACAGGGGTGAACTATGGCTACACCTTC. The genes are TRBV19 and TRBJ1-2; TRBD1 matches at 9 bases. With V trimmed by 4 bases and J by 2 bases, 2 bases remained unmatched. CDR3 length: 14 residues. Germline-derived CDR1 and CDR2 are LNHDA and SQIVND (reference sequence).

This chain uses TRBV10-3 with TRBJ1-2; 9 bases map to TRBD1. V lost 4 bases to trimming and J lost 1 base; unmatched junction nucleotides: 4. The CDR3 spans 15 residues. Looked up from germline, CDR1 is ENHRY and CDR2 is SYGVKD. The CDR3 sequence is CAISVDRGSNYGYTF. Written as DNA, the CDR3 is TGTGCCATCAGTGTCGACAGGGGGAGTAACTATGGCTACACCTTC.

The sample holds a few counts of this clonotype. The gene calls are TRBV5-1 and TRBJ2-3; D is tentatively TRBD1 or TRBD2 (7 bases each). This CDR3 is 14 amino acids long. Trimming shortened V by 4 bases and J by 5 bases, and 14 bases separated the two germline ends. CDR1 and CDR2 (germline): SGHRS, YFSETQ. CDR3 sequence (DNA): TGCGCCAGCAGCCCAGGGGGGGTGGGAGATACGCAGTATTTT. Protein: CASSPGGVGDTQYF.

This clonotype appeared a few times. V gene TRBV6-1 combines with J gene TRBJ2-1, with D tentatively TRBD1 or TRBD2 (7 bases each). The CDR3 is 17 amino acids. Per germline, CDR1 MNHNS and CDR2 SASEGT. V was clipped by 7 bases and J by 5 bases, with 24 bases between them. The CDR3 nucleotides read TGTGCCAGCATCGGCCAGGGGGGGGGGACCACGCACAATGAGCAGTTCTTC. This translates into CASIGQGGGTTHNEQFF.

This clonotype was seen repeatedly, ten times or more. The rearrangement links TRBV6-4 to TRBJ1-1; no clear D gene. The CDR3 extends over 14 amino acids. The germline V and J ends were trimmed by 0 bases and 5 bases, with 10 bases remaining between them. Germline loops: CDR1 MRHNA, CDR2 SNTAGT. CDR3 in amino acids: CASSDSSRGTEAFF. CDR3 sequence (DNA): TGTGCCAGCAGTGACTCGAGTCGGGGAACTGAAGCTTTCTTT.

This clonotype is categorized as medium-sized (0.01 to 0.1%). The rearrangement joins TRBV6-1 to TRBJ1-3; the D gene is possibly TRBD1 (5 bases). Germline CDR1 reads MNHNS; CDR2 reads SASEGT. With 5 bases removed from V and 4 bases from J, the gap between germline ends came to 18 bases. CDR3 length equals 16 residues. The DNA of the CDR3 is TGTGCCAGCAGTTTCCGACAGAACCTAATCGGAAACACCATATATTTT. It yields the protein CASSFRQNLIGNTIYF.

J is TRBJ2-5 and V is TRBV5-1; D remains unclear. Germline V CDR1 and CDR2: SGHRS, YFSETQ. The CDR3 is 13 amino acids. V lost 3 bases to trimming and J lost 2 bases, with 8 bases between them. CDR3 bases: TGCGCCAGCAGCTCTGGCTCTCAAGAGACCCAGTACTTC. Protein product: CASSSGSQETQYF.

This clonotype was seen a few times. The chain has TRBV27 and TRBJ2-4; 7 nucleotides line up with TRBD1. The CDR3 extends over 15 amino acids. The germline CDR1 and CDR2 sequences are MNHEY and SMNVEV (reference sequence). V was pared by 4 bases and J by 3 bases, with 6 bases of the junction left unmatched. CDR3 sequence: CASSSYRGNKNIQYF. The CDR3 nucleotides read TGTGCCAGCAGTTCCTACAGGGGTAACAAAAACATTCAGTACTTC.

Notes on this clonotype: A much larger clone differs from this one at a single base, so this may be a read error. The V call is TRBV6-1, the J call TRBJ2-6; D is uncertain. Germline V gene sequence: CDR1 MNHNS, CDR2 SASEGT. V was trimmed by 7 bases and J by 2 bases, leaving 9 bases between them. The CDR3 length is 14 residues. The CDR3 protein is CASKRCTGANVLTF. Here the CDR3 DNA reads TGTGCCAGCAAAAGGTGTACTGGGGCCAACGTCCTGACTTTC.

This sequence joins TRBV20-1 and TRBJ2-1; 15 bases line up with TRBD2. J gave up 3 bases and V 6 bases, and 3 bases lay outside the gene matches. The CDR3 contains 15 residues. Germline lookup yields CDR1 DFQATT and CDR2 SNEGSKA (reference sequence). CDR3 residues: CSAPGLAGGYNEQFF. The CDR3 region has the DNA TGCAGTGCCCCGGGACTAGCGGGAGGCTACAATGAGCAGTTCTTC.

On this clonotype: Since a much larger clone is just one base distant, this may be a read error. This chain links TRBV15 with TRBJ2-1; perhaps TRBD2 as D (6 bases). V lost 3 bases and J lost 6, with 15 bases in between. Germline-derived CDR1 and CDR2 are LNHNV and YYDKDF (reference sequence). There are 15 residues in the CDR3. The CDR3 region is CATSSRERGVNEQFF. As DNA, the CDR3 is TGTGCCACCAGCAGCCGGGAGAGGGGAGTCAATGAGCAGTTCTTC.

By proportion, this clonotype is medium-sized. This chain's CDR3 is CASRGPGISGYTF. CDR3 sequence (DNA): TGTGCCAGCAGGGGCCCAGGCATTTCTGGCTACACCTTC. This chain uses TRBV6-2 or TRBV6-3 with TRBJ1-2; D unresolved. This CDR3 spans 13 amino acids. Trimming stripped 6 bases from V and 7 bases from J, with 15 bases between. Germline CDR1 and CDR2: MNHEY and SVGEGT.